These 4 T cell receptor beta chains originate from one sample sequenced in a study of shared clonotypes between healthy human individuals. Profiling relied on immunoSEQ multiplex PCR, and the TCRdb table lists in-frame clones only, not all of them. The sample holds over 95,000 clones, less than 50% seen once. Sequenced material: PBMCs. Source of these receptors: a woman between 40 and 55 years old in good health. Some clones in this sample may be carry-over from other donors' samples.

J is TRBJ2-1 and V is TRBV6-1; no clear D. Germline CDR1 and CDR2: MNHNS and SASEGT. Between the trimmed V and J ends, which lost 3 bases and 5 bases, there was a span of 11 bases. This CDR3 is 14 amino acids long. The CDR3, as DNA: TGTGCCAGCAGTGAGAGCCGGGTGAACAATGAGCAGTTCTTC. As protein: CASSESRVNNEQFF.

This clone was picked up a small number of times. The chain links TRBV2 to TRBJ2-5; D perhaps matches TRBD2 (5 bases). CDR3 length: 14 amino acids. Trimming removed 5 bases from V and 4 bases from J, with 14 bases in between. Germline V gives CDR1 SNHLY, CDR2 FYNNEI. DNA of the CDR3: TGTGCCAGCAGTCCCCGGGTAGAGGGAGAGACCCAGTACTTC. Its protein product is CASSPRVEGETQYF.

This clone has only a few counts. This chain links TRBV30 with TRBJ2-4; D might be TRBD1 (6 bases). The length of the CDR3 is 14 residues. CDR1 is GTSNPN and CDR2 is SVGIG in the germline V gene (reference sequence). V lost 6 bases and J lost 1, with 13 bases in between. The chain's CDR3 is CACSWGQAKNIQYF. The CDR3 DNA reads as TGTGCCTGTTCCTGGGGGCAGGCCAAAAACATTCAGTACTTC.

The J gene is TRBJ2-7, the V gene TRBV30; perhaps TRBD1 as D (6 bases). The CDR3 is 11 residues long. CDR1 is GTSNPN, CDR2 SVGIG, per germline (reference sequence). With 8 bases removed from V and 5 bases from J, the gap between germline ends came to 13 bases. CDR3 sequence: CARTEGHEQYF. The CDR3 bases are TGTGCCCGGACAGAGGGGCACGAGCAGTACTTC.